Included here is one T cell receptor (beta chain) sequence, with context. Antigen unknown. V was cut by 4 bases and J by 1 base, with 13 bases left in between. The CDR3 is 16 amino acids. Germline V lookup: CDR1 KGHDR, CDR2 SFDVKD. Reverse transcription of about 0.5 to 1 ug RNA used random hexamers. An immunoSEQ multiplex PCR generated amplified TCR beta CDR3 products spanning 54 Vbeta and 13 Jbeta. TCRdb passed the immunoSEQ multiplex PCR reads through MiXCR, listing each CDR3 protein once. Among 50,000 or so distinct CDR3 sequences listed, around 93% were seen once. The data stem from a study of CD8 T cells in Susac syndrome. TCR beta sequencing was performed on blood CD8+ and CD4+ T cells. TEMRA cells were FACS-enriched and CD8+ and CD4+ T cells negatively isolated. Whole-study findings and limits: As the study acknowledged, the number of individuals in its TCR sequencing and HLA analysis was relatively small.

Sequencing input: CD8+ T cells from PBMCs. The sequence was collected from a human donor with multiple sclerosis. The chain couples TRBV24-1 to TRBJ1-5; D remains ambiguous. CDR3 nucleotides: TGTGCCACCAGTGAACGGGGATGGGTGAGCAATCAGCCCCAGCATTTT. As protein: CATSERGWVSNQPQHF.